The clone carrying this TCR beta chain has a count of ten or more. This entry is derived from a study of T cells in Graves' hyperthyroidism and ophthalmopathy. The CDR3 has 19 residues. Trimming shortened V by 3 bases and J by 0 bases, and 21 bases separated the two germline ends. Germline CDR1 reads LGHDT; CDR2 reads YNNKEL (reference sequence). Patients having uncontrolled infection, another autoimmune disease, pregnancy or lactation were not included. PBMCs were collected from a 10 ml volume of fresh peripheral blood. TCR beta CDR3 region amplification was performed from RNA transcripts. HTBI primers were employed in a first-round RT-PCR of the TCR CDR3. From the multiplex PCR reads, TCRdb called clonotypes with MiXCR, one entry per CDR3 protein. This table has 340,000 or so distinct CDR3 sequences, 16% appearing once.

This clonotype originated in a man aged 25-45 years with Graves' hyperthyroidism. This chain connects TRBV3-1 to TRBJ2-1; D call uncertain. The specimen sequenced was blood. Here the CDR3 reads CASSHARGWLLSSYNEQFF. The DNA of the CDR3 is TGTGCCAGCAGCCATGCCCGAGGATGGCTCCTAAGCTCCTACAATGAGCAGTTCTTC.